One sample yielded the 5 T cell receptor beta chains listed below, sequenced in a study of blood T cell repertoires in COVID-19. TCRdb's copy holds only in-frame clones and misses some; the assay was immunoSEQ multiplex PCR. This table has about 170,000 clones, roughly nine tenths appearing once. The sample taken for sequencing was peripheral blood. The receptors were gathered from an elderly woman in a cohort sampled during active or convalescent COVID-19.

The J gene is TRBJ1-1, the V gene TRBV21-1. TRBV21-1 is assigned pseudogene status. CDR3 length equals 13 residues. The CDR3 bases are TGTGCCAGTTTCGGGACCAACGGACTAGAAGCTTTCTTT. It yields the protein CASFGTNGLEAFF.

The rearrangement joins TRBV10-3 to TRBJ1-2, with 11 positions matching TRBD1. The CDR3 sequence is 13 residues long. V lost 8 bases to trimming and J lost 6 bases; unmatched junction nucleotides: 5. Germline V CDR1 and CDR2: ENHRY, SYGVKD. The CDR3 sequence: CAIGGQGAHGYTF. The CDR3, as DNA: TGTGCCATCGGAGGACAGGGGGCGCATGGCTACACCTTC.

CDR3 amino acids: CASSFIYEAFF. CDR3 DNA: TGTGCCAGTAGTTTTATCTATGAAGCTTTCTTT. This chain joins TRBV19 and TRBJ1-1, with unresolved D. The germline CDR1 and CDR2 sequences are LNHDA and SQIVND (reference sequence). This CDR3 region has 11 residues. V was trimmed by 5 bases and J by 7 bases, leaving 8 bases between them.

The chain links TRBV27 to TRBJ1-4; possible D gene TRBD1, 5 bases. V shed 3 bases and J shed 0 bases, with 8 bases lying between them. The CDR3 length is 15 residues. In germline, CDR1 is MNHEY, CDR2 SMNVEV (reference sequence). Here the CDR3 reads CASSFTGATNEKLFF. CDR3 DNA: TGTGCCAGCAGTTTCACGGGGGCAACTAATGAAAAACTGTTTTTT.

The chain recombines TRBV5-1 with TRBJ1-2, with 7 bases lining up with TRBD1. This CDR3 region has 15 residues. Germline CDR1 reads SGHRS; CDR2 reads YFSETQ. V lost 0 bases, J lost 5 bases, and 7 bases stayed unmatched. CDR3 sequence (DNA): TGCGCCAGCAGCTTGGATGGGACAGTTGGGTATGGCTACACCTTC. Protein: CASSLDGTVGYGYTF.